This TCR beta chain derives from a study of response to subunit inactivated influenza vaccine (dated by TCRdb to between 2018 and 2020). Regarding the research as a whole: Deep quantitative profiling of the T cell receptor repertoire was used in the study to follow responses to a trivalent subunit inactivated influenza vaccine. The investigation overall reported the following: The authors suggested that each seasonal influenza vaccination may recruit only a limited number of new T cells.

The library was built by means of RT-PCR. Instrument used: Illumina HiSeq 2500. TCRdb itself trimmed the public reads at Q25 with fastp, ran MiXCR and retained productive beta chains. Every CDR3 protein is listed once, alongside the most common genes and DNA of its rows. Here the sample has approximately 520,000 distinct CDR3 sequences; 16% occur a single time. 2.5% to 3.5% of the sample lies in the top ten. V loses 6 bases at its end and J loses 1 base; junction bases beyond the gene matches: 8. Counted from cysteine to phenylalanine, this CDR3 has 15 amino acids. Solely the CDR3 DNA is kept, with 45 bases framed from the first base. The germline V gene (reference sequence) sets CDR1 to DFQATT and CDR2 to SNEGSKA. Details on this clonotype: The antigen it binds to is not known. It has no much larger one-base neighbor in the sample; base qualities were not kept.

The source of this sequence is a man aged 50-75 years who received an inactivated influenza vaccine. Donor details come from another sample of the same person, matched by shared clones. The sequences come from CD4+ T cells sorted from PBMCs, collected around 25 months after vaccination. The V and J segments used are TRBV20-1 and TRBJ2-3, and 9 junction bases match TRBD2. In nucleotides, the sequence is TGCAGTGCCAGGAAGATAGCGGGGGGCACAGATACGCAGTATTTT. It translates to CSARKIAGGTDTQYF.